This TCR beta chain derives from a study of spatial heterogeneity in lung cancer (dated by TCRdb to 2018 to 2020). Turning to the overall study: Beta-chain transcripts were consistently detected in greater numbers than alpha-chain transcripts, which likely reflected higher beta-chain transcript abundance. In the raw uncorrected reads, each unique combination of TCR and UMI appeared on average more than ten times. The study quantitatively compared TCR alpha and beta repertoires across multiple tumor regions, matched nontumor lung and blood in non-small cell lung cancer. Nonsynonymous mutation counts, determined by whole-exome sequencing of tumor tissue, were related to features of the TCR repertoire. At surgery, 220 tumor regions, 64 matched nontumor lung samples and 45 to 60 PBMC samples were TCR-sequenced for both alpha and beta chains. Broad study findings and their caveats: Confirming at a functional level the hypothesis that regional TCRs recognize regional mutations was considered to require additional single-cell paired TCR alpha and beta sequencing. Ubiquitous expanded tumor TCRs showed up in blood more often at tumor resection than at routine follow-up.

The germline V gene gives CDR1 as SGHTA and CDR2 as FQGNSA. The CDR3 covers 15 residues, taking in both the cysteine and the phenylalanine. The sequence is cut down to CDR3 DNA, 45 bases in frame from base 1. Trimming at the junction amounts to 7 bases on V and 3 bases on J, and the germline ends lie 18 bases apart. Read against the paper, the sample's time point label means: sample taken at primary tumor resection. Samples were obtained from 65 to 90 patients with early-stage, untreated non-small cell lung cancer from the lung TRACERx cohort. For TCR sequencing, whole RNA was extracted from tumor and nontumor lung tissue, or from cryopreserved PBMC samples, and no cell sorting was done. A patient was chosen for TCR sequencing only when enough RNA was available from at least two tumor regions. Receptor amplification or capture employed 5' RACE. This sample was sequenced with a NextSeq 500. In the TCR library protocol, a unique molecular identifier was attached to each TCR cDNA molecule so that PCR and sequencing errors could be corrected. The authors' analysis ran thus. TCR identification, UMI-based error correction and CDR3 extraction were performed with Decombinator tools. TCRs above a frequency of 2 per 1,000, corresponding to the top 1% of the tumor frequency distribution, were defined as expanded. Each repertoire was subsampled 100 times to 5,000 TCRs, after which Renyi diversity was computed with the R vegan package. CDR3 similarity networks were built from amino acid triplet string-kernel similarity, connecting CDR3s with pairwise similarity above 0.82. The public reads were reanalyzed by TCRdb: fastp trimming at Q25, MiXCR alignment, in-frame beta chains only. One record per CDR3 amino acid sequence lists the most common genes and DNA. The V and J calls reflect TCRdb's pipeline rather than the authors' work. This sample has about 92,000 distinct CDR3 sequences in its table, and about an eighth of those were observed once. The ten largest clones capture about two fifths of the sample.

This clonotype turned up a few times. Its antigen is unknown. No qualities accompany the bases; no much larger clone lies one base away. The sample was PBMCs, taken at surgery. The receptor was isolated from a male donor with early-stage non-small cell lung cancer. The chain couples TRBV7-2 to TRBJ2-5; D gene: possibly TRBD2, on 6 matching bases. The CDR3 region: CASTWYGGAKETQYF. In nucleotide form, the sequence is TGTGCCAGCACCTGGTACGGGGGTGCGAAAGAGACCCAGTACTTC.